The next 23 T cell receptor beta chains were all read from a single sample in a study of cytomegalovirus exposure and HLA in healthy donors. PCR primers comprised 60 Vbeta and 13 Jbeta primers. The table came from immunoSEQ multiplex PCR; TCRdb's copy has only in-frame clones and leaves some out. The sample totals approximately 110,000 clones; its top ten clones hold about 2.2%. Sequenced: PBMCs. The receptors shown here come from a man aged 35-49 years in good health and CMV-seronegative.

In the case of this clone: The same CDR3 is also encoded by other DNA sequences in this sample. This sequence joins TRBV11-3 and TRBJ2-2; TRBD2 matches 7 bases. The length of the CDR3 is 14 residues. In germline, CDR1 is SGHNT, CDR2 YENEEA. V lost 4 bases to trimming and J lost 2 bases; unmatched junction nucleotides: 1. The CDR3 sequence is CASSWGGNTGELFF. The DNA for the CDR3 is TGTGCCAGCAGCTGGGGGGGTAACACCGGGGAGCTGTTTTTT.

The chain recombines TRBV16 with TRBJ1-2; a possible D gene is TRBD1 (5 bases). The CDR3 loop spans 16 amino acids. V lost 4 bases and J 8 bases, leaving 23 bases between the germline ends. Germline V gene lookup returns CDR1 KGHSY and CDR2 FQNENV. Here the CDR3 reads CASSLIVGRQSGGYTF. CDR3 in DNA: TGTGCCAGCAGCCTTATTGTCGGACGACAGTCCGGGGGCTACACCTTC.

This chain links TRBV5-1 with TRBJ2-7, with D possibly matching TRBD1 (6 bases). V shed 0 bases and J shed 3 bases, with 10 bases lying between them. The CDR3 loop spans 14 amino acids. CDR1 and CDR2 (germline): SGHRS, YFSETQ. The CDR3 DNA reads TGCGCCAGCAGCTTGGTGGGGGCGGGCTACGAGCAGTACTTC. This encodes CASSLVGAGYEQYF.

As for this clone: Germline is not matched at one junction end, which may reflect a read error. The V and J genes are TRBV7-7 and TRBJ2-5; TRBD2 is a possible D gene (5 bases). The CDR3 sequence is 13 residues long. Germline values: CDR1 SSHAT, CDR2 FNYEAQ (reference sequence). CDR3 in DNA: TGTGCTAGCAGCTTATACGGGGAAGAGACCCAGTACTTC. Protein product: CASSLYGEETQYF.

The rearrangement uses TRBV5-1 and TRBJ2-5, with TRBD2 identical over 7 bases. The J call is in doubt because the DNA end fits TRBJ2-7 better. CDR3 length: 15 amino acids. Germline CDR1 reads SGHRS; CDR2 reads YFSETQ. The CDR3 DNA sequence: TGCGCCAGCAGCTTGGCCGGGGAGGGAATCCACGAGCAGTACTTC. Protein sequence: CASSLAGEGIHEQYF.

The rearrangement uses TRBV11-2 and TRBJ2-1; tentatively, D is TRBD1 (6 bases). The CDR3 loop spans 16 amino acids. The ends were cut back, 1 base at V and 0 bases at J, with 10 bases in the middle. Germline V gene sequence: CDR1 SGHAT, CDR2 FQNNGV. This CDR3 is CASSLGQASSYNEQFF. The CDR3 DNA follows: TGTGCCAGCAGCTTAGGACAGGCGAGCTCCTACAATGAGCAGTTCTTC.

V is TRBV13 and J is TRBJ2-7, with a weak D call TRBD2 (6 bases). V lost 5 bases and J lost 6, with 17 bases in between. Germline-derived CDR1 and CDR2 are PRHDT and FYEKMQ (reference sequence). This CDR3 is 14 amino acids long. The CDR3 DNA sequence: TGTGCCAGCAGCGAGGGACTTTCAAGAGGCGAGCAGTACTTC. As protein: CASSEGLSRGEQYF.

Of note for this clone: One end of the junction varies from germline; a read error may be responsible. V usage is TRBV7-7 and J usage is TRBJ2-3; the match to TRBD1 covers 7 bases. From germline, CDR1 is SSHAT and CDR2 FNYEAQ (reference sequence). The CDR3 is made up of 13 amino acids. The CDR3 DNA reads as TGTGCTAGCAGTCCCGCAGGGGGAGATACGCAGTATTTT. Encoded protein: CASSPAGGDTQYF.

In nucleotides, the CDR3 is TGTGCCAGCAATCCCGCGGACAGGGCTGTGTGGGGACCCGGGGAGCTGTTTTTT. This sequence encodes CASNPADRAVWGPGELFF. The V call is TRBV2, the J call TRBJ2-2; 8 bases line up with TRBD1. The ends lost 7 bases at V and 6 bases at J; junction bases unmatched: 19. The V gene's germline CDR1 is SNHLY and CDR2 FYNNEI. The CDR3 sequence is 18 residues long.

J is TRBJ1-2 and V is TRBV6-5; TRBD1 might be the D (6 bases). V was shortened by 8 bases and J by 3 bases, with 19 bases between the two germline ends. Per the germline V gene, CDR1 is MNHEY and CDR2 is SVGAGI. The CDR3 consists of 15 residues. The CDR3 sequence: CASRNTGNDYYGYTF. CDR3 DNA sequence: TGTGCCAGCCGAAACACAGGGAACGATTACTATGGCTACACCTTC.

CDR3 residues: CSVEVNRDDTQYF. CDR3 in DNA: TGCAGCGTTGAAGTGAACAGGGACGATACGCAGTATTTT. The chain employs TRBV29-1 and TRBJ2-3; possible D gene TRBD1, 6 bases. The CDR3 length is 13 residues. Trimming took 1 base from V and 6 from J, leaving 11 bases between them. The germline V gene encodes CDR1 SQVTM and CDR2 ANQGSEA.

This chain uses TRBV29-1 with TRBJ2-2; 10 bases fit TRBD1. After removal of 7 bases from V and 3 bases from J, the junction contained 8 bases not matched to a gene. The length of the CDR3 is 15 residues. The V gene's germline CDR1 is SQVTM and CDR2 ANQGSEA. The CDR3: CSATPGQGYTGELFF. CDR3 DNA: TGCAGCGCTACACCGGGACAGGGGTACACCGGGGAGCTGTTTTTT.

The chain is built from TRBV9 and TRBJ2-3, with D tentatively TRBD1 (5 bases). CDR3 length: 13 amino acids. Per germline, CDR1 SGDLS and CDR2 YYNGEE. V lost 1 base and J lost 4, with 7 bases in between. CDR3 in DNA: TGTGCCAGCAGCGTACAGGGCCCAGATACGCAGTATTTT. Translating it yields CASSVQGPDTQYF.

The chain combines TRBV5-6 with TRBJ1-5, with TRBD1 as a possible D gene (6 bases). The CDR3 contains 16 residues. With 1 base removed from V and 0 bases from J, the gap between germline ends came to 11 bases. Germline CDR1 is SGHDT and CDR2 is YYEEEE. CDR3 sequence: CASSLRAGVSNQPQHF. CDR3 sequence (DNA): TGTGCCAGCAGCTTGAGGGCAGGGGTTAGCAATCAGCCCCAGCATTTT.

The chain combines TRBV6-5 with TRBJ1-1; 7 bases agree with TRBD1. The V gene's germline CDR1 is MNHEY and CDR2 SVGAGI. The length of the CDR3 is 14 residues. The V segment lost 5 bases and the J segment 4 bases; nucleotides outside the gene matches: 7. This CDR3 reads CASSRQGSGTEAFF. The CDR3 DNA is TGTGCCAGCAGTCGACAGGGATCCGGCACTGAAGCTTTCTTT.

The V call is TRBV27, the J call TRBJ2-1; D is unclear. Germline CDR1 and CDR2: MNHEY and SMNVEV (reference sequence). The CDR3 loop spans 15 amino acids. V was cut by 5 bases and J by 4 bases, with 15 bases left in between. CDR3 sequence reads: CASSPQFPLYNEQFF. The CDR3 nucleotides read TGTGCCAGCAGTCCTCAGTTCCCCCTTTACAATGAGCAGTTCTTC.

The CDR3 bases are TGTGCCAGCAGCCGGGGACTAGCGGGAGAGACCCAGTACTTC. Translation gives CASSRGLAGETQYF. The J gene is TRBJ2-5, the V gene TRBV7-8; 12 bases fit TRBD2. CDR1 and CDR2 from the germline V gene are SGHVS and FQNEAQ. V shed 5 bases and J 4 bases; nucleotides not matched to a gene: 2. This CDR3 contains 14 residues.

Here the CDR3 DNA reads TGTGCCAGTAGTACCCAGACAGGGTGGGACACCGGGGAGCTGTTTTTT. Amino acid sequence: CASSTQTGWDTGELFF. This chain joins TRBV19 and TRBJ2-2; TRBD1 matches at 7 bases. Germline V lookup: CDR1 LNHDA, CDR2 SQIVND (reference sequence). The J segment lost 3 bases and the V segment lost 4 bases, leaving 8 bases of the junction unmatched. This CDR3 comprises 16 residues.

The V and J genes are TRBV11-2 and TRBJ2-7; 8 bases match TRBD2. J gave up 4 bases and V 2 bases, and 7 bases lay outside the gene matches. CDR1 and CDR2 from the germline V gene are SGHAT and FQNNGV. CDR3 length: 15 amino acids. DNA for the CDR3: TGTGCCAGCAGCTTATCTCGCGGGGGGACTTACGAGCAGTACTTC. Its protein is CASSLSRGGTYEQYF.

The rearrangement links TRBV5-1 to TRBJ2-3; 7 bases match TRBD2. From germline, CDR1 is SGHRS and CDR2 YFSETQ. Germline trimming cut 0 bases from V and 9 bases from J; bases unmatched to any gene: 7. This CDR3 contains 14 residues. The chain's CDR3 is CASSLDVAGATQYF. In nucleotides, the CDR3 is TGCGCCAGCAGCTTGGATGTCGCGGGAGCCACGCAGTATTTT.

The CDR3 DNA sequence: TGTGCCAGCAGTTACTTTCAGGGCTACGAGCAGTACTTC. Its protein is CASSYFQGYEQYF. V is TRBV6-5 and J is TRBJ2-7; a possible D gene is TRBD1 (5 bases). CDR1 MNHEY and CDR2 SVGAGI come from the germline V gene. Trimming shortened V by 1 base and J by 3 bases, and 7 bases separated the two germline ends. The CDR3 sequence is 13 residues long.

This chain joins TRBV4-1 and TRBJ1-1; D unclear. CDR1 is MGHRA, CDR2 YSYEKL, per germline. This CDR3 comprises 15 residues. Trimming removed 1 base at V and 2 bases at J, with 11 bases between. The CDR3 sequence: CASSQVADPNTEAFF. CDR3 nucleotide sequence: TGCGCCAGCAGCCAAGTAGCCGATCCTAACACTGAAGCTTTCTTT.

The chain joins TRBV18 to TRBJ2-3; D possibly corresponds to TRBD2 (5 bases). Deletions cut 2 bases from V and 9 bases from J, with 12 bases between. Looked up from germline, CDR1 is KGHSH and CDR2 is LQKENI. The CDR3 sequence is 13 residues long. The CDR3 loop is CASSPRLTRTQYF. CDR3 DNA: TGTGCCAGCTCACCAAGACTAACCAGGACGCAGTATTTT.